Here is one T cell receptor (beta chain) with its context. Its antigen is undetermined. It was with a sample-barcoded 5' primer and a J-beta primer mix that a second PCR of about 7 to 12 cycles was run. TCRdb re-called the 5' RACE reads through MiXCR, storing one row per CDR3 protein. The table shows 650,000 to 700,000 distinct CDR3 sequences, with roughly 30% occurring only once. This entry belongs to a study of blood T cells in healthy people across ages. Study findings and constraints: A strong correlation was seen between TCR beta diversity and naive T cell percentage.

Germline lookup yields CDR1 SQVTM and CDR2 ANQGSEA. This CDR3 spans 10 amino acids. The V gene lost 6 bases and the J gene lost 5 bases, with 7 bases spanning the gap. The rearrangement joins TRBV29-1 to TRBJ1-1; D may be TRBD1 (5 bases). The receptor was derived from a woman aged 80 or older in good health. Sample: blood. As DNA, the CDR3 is TGCAGCGTCGGACATACTGAAGCTTTCTTT. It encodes CSVGHTEAFF.